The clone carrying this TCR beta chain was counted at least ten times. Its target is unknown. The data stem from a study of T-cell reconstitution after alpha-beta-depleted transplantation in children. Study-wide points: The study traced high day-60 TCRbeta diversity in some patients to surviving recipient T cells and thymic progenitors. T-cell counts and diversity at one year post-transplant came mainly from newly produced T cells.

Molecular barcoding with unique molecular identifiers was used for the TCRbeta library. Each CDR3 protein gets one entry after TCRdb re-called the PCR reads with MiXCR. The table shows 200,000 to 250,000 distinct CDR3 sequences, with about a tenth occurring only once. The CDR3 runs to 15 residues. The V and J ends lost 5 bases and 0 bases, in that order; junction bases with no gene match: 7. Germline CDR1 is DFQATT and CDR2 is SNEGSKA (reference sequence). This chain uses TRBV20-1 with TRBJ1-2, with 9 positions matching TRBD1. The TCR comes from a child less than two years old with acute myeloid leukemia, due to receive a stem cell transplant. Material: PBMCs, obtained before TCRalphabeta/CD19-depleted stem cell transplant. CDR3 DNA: TGCAGTGCTCGCGGACAGGGGAGGGCTAACTATGGCTACACCTTC. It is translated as CSARGQGRANYGYTF.